The T cell receptor (beta chain) under discussion was sequenced for a study of blood T cell repertoires in COVID-19. Study background: T cells, B-cell-depleted T cells, or PBMCs supplied cDNA or gDNA.

In the authors' workflow: Amplification from reference gene primers served as the basis for estimated nucleated cell counts. Clones were read by immunoSEQ multiplex PCR, and TCRdb kept only the in-frame ones, dropping some. Clonal size and the V and J genes are those of that table, whereas D and trimming came from the DNA. The sample holds about 140,000 clones, 70% to 85% seen once. Germline assignment: CDR1 SGHVS and CDR2 FQNEAQ. V shed 2 bases, J shed 3 bases, and the junction held 12 bases outside the gene matches. This CDR3 spans 17 amino acids. The clonotype comes from an elderly woman in a cohort sampled during active or convalescent COVID-19. The sequencing input was peripheral blood. The rearrangement uses TRBV7-8 and TRBJ1-1, with 7 bases aligning to TRBD1. CDR3 region: CASSLSPTGRGHTEAFF. DNA of the CDR3: TGTGCCAGCAGCTTATCCCCGACAGGGCGGGGACACACTGAAGCTTTCTTT.